The source of this T cell receptor beta chain is a study of CD8+ T cells in alopecia areata. General study findings and limits: TCR sharing was clearer in mice than between patients, perhaps partly owing to patient HLA diversity.

Specified treatment: oral pan-JAK inhibitor, 5-10 mg twice daily. Peripheral blood samples and lesional scalp punch biopsies were obtained from alopecia areata patients. RNA was isolated and reverse transcribed to cDNA, the sequencing template. Produced via immunoSEQ multiplex PCR; TCRdb's table is partial and in-frame only. Among 200,000 or so clones listed, less than 45% were seen once. With 0 bases removed from V and 1 base from J, the gap between germline ends came to 6 bases. Germline CDR1 reads SGHTA; CDR2 reads FQGNSA. The CDR3 has 14 amino acids. This clone was recorded a few times. The antigen remains unidentified.

The clonotype was recovered from a human donor with alopecia areata. Specimen: CD4+ T cells sorted from blood, collected around week 37, from a patient treated with tofacitinib. The chain uses TRBV7-2 and TRBJ1-1, with D unresolved. The CDR3 spells CASSLAAGNTEAFF. The DNA of the CDR3 is TGTGCCAGCAGCTTAGCGGCGGGGAACACTGAAGCTTTCTTT.